This T cell receptor (beta chain) was sequenced in a study of PD-1 blockade in classical Hodgkin lymphoma. Comment on this clone: Its antigen is as yet unknown.

This CDR3 has 15 residues. Trimming removed 0 bases from V and 4 bases from J, with 9 bases in between. Germline-derived CDR1 and CDR2 are KGHSH and LQKENI. Patients all relapsed after autologous stem cell transplantation, and there was variation in brentuximab vedotin exposure. Assay used: immunoSEQ multiplex PCR; TCRdb lists only in-frame clones, some missing. The repertoire consists of 40,000 to 50,000 clones, with around 86% occurring once and the leading ten covering just over 5.5%. General study results and limits: TCR diversity at baseline was reported to be reduced in newly diagnosed patients relative to healthy donors. Initiation of nivolumab under 1 year after ASCT led to exclusion of patients.

This sequence originates from a human donor with classical Hodgkin lymphoma. This specimen consisted of peripheral blood mononuclear cells (PBMCs), obtained before the second cycle of nivolumab. V and J are TRBV18 and TRBJ1-4; the D gene is possibly TRBD1 (5 bases). CDR3 region: CASSPPWGDNEKLFF. The CDR3, as DNA: TGTGCCAGCTCACCACCGTGGGGGGATAATGAAAAACTGTTTTTT.